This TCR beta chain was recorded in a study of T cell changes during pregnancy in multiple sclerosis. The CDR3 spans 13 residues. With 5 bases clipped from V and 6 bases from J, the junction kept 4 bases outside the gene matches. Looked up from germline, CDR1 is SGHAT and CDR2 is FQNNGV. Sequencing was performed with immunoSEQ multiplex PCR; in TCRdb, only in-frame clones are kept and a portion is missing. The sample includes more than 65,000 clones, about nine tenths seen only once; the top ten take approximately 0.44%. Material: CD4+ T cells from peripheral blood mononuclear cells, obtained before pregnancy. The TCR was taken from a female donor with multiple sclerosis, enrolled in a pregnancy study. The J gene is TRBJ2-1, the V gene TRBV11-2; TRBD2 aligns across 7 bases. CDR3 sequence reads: CASSRTSFNEQFF. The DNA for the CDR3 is TGTGCCAGCAGCAGGACTAGTTTCAATGAGCAGTTCTTC.